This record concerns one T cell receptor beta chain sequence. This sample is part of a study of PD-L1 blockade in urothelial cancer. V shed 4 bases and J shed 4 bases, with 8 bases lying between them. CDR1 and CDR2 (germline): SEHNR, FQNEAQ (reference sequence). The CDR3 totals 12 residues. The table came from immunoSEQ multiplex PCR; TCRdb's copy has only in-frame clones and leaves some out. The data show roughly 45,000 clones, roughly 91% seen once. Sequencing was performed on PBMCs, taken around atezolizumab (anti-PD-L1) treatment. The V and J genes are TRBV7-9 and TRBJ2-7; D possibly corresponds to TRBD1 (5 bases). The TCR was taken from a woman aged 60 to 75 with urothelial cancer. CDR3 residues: CASSSRTYEQYF. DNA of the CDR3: TGTGCCAGCAGCTCAAGGACATACGAGCAGTACTTC. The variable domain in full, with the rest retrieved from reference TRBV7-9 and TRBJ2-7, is DTGVSQNPRHKITKRGQNVTFRCDPISEHNRLYWYRQTLGQGPEFLTYFQNEAQLEKSRLLSDRFSAERPKGSFSTLEIQRTEQGDSAMYLCASSSRTYEQYFGPGTRLTVT.